This T cell receptor (beta chain) comes out of a study of technical replicates of blood from several donors (dated by TCRdb to about 2017). Libraries were constructed by the immunoSEQ multiplex PCR assay. Not all clones reach the TCRdb copy of this immuneACCESS table, which keeps in-frame sequences only. Checked studies attribute under half of the gap to unresolved V genes and leave the rest unexplained. For this sample the table gives roughly 72,000 clones, of which about 90% were detected only once. The ten most abundant clones make up about 0.4% of the sample. Comments on this clone: This clone's antigen is unknown. Base qualities are not recorded, but no much larger clone differs from it by a single base.

V gives up 4 bases and J gives up 6 bases, and the segment between their germline ends measures 10 bases. For CDR1 and CDR2, the germline V gene lists SGHDT and YYEEEE. The CDR3 contains 12 residues, cysteine and phenylalanine counted. CDR3 DNA is the only sequence kept; it has 36 bases, read in frame from the first base. Sequencing used T cells isolated from PBMCs. The sequence came from a human donor in good health. Recombination joined TRBV5-6 with TRBJ1-2; no D gene is confidently identified. The encoded CDR3 is CASSPLQDGYTF. Read as DNA, the sequence is TGTGCCAGCAGCCCCCTCCAGGATGGCTACACCTTC.